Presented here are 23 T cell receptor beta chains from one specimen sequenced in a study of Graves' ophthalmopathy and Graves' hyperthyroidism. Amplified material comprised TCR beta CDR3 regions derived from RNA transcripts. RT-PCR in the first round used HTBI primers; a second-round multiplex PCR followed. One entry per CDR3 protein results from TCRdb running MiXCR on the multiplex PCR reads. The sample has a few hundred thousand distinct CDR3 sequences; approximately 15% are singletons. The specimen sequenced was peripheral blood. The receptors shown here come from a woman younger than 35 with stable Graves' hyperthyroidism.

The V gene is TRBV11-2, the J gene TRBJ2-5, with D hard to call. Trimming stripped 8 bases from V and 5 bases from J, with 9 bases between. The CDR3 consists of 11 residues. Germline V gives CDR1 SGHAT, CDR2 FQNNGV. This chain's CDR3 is CASLRLETQYF. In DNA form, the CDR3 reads TGTGCCAGCCTTCGGTTGGAGACCCAGTACTTC.

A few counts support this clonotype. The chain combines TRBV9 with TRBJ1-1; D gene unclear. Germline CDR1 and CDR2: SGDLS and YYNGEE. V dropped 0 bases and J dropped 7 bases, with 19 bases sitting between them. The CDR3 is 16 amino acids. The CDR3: CASSVASSSGQYEAFF. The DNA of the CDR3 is TGTGCCAGCAGCGTAGCTTCCTCATCGGGTCAGTATGAAGCTTTCTTT.

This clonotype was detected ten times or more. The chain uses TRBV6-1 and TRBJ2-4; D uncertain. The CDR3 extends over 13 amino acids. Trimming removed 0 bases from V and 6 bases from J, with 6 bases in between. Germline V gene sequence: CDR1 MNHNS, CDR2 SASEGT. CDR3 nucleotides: TGTGCCAGCAGTGAAGCGCCGGCAAACATTCAGTACTTC. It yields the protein CASSEAPANIQYF.

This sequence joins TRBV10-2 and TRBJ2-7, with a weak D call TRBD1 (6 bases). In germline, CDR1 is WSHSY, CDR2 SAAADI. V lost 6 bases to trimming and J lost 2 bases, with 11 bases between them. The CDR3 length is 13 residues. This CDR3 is CASSLTGPYEQYF. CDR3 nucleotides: TGCGCCAGCAGCCTTACAGGGCCCTACGAGCAGTACTTC.

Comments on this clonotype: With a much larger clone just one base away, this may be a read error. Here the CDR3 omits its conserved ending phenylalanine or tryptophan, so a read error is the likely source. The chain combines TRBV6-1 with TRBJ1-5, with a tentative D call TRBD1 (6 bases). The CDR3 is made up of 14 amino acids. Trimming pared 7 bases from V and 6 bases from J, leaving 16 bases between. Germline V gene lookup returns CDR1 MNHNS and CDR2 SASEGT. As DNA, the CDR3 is TGTGCCAGCAACAAAAGGGGGGGGTCTCAGCCCCAGCATTAT. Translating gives CASNKRGGSQPQHY.

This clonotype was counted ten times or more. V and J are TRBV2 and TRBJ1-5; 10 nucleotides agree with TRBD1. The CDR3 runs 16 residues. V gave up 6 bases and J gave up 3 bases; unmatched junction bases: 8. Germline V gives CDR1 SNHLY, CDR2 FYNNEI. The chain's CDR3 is CASRRKTGGDNQPQHF. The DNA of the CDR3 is TGTGCCAGCAGACGCAAGACAGGGGGCGACAATCAGCCCCAGCATTTT.

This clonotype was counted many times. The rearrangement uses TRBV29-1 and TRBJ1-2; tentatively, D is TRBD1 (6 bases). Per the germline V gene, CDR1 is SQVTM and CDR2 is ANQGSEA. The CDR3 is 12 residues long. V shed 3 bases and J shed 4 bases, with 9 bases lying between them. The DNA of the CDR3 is TGCAGCGTTGACGGGGGCCTCTATGGCTACACCTTC. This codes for CSVDGGLYGYTF.

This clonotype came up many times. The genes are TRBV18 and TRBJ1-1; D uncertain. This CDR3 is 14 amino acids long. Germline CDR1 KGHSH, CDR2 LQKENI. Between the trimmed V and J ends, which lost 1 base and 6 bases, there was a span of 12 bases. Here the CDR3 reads CASSPQELAPEAFF. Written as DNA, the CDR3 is TGTGCCAGCTCACCACAGGAGTTGGCACCTGAAGCTTTCTTT.

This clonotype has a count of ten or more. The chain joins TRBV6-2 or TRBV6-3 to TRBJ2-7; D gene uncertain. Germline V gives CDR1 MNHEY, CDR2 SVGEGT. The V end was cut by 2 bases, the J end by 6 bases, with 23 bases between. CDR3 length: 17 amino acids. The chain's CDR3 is CASSYPFRDARPLEQYF. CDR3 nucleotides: TGTGCCAGCAGTTACCCGTTCCGAGATGCCAGGCCCCTCGAGCAGTACTTC.

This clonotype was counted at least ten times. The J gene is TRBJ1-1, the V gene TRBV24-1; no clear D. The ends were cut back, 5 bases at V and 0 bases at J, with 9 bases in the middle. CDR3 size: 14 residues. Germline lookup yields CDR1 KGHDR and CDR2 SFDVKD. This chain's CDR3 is CATSVPPMNTEAFF. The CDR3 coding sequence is TGTGCCACCAGTGTCCCACCCATGAACACTGAAGCTTTCTTT.

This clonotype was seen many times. The CDR3 spells CAISERTSEAFF. DNA for the CDR3: TGTGCCATCAGTGAGAGGACAAGTGAAGCTTTCTTT. This sequence joins TRBV10-3 and TRBJ1-1; the D gene is possibly TRBD1 (5 bases). V was trimmed by 2 bases and J by 7 bases, leaving 8 bases between them. The CDR3 has 12 amino acids. The V gene's germline CDR1 is ENHRY and CDR2 SYGVKD.

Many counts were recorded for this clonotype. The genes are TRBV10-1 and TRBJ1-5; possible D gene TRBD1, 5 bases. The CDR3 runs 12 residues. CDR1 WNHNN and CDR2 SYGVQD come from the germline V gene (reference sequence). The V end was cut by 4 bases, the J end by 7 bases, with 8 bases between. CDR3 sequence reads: CASSAPGQPQHF. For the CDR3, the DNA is TGCGCCAGCAGTGCCCCAGGGCAGCCCCAGCATTTT.

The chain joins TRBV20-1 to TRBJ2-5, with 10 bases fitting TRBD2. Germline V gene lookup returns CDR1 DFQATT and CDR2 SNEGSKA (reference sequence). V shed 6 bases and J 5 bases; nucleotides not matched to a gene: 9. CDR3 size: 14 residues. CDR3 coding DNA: TGCAGTGCAAAGCTAGCGGGGGTCGGGGAGACCCAGTACTTC. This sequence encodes CSAKLAGVGETQYF.

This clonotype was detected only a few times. CDR3 sequence: CASSLPDRYSPLHF. CDR3 nucleotides: TGTGCCAGCAGTTTACCCGACAGATATTCACCCCTCCACTTT. The chain combines TRBV28 with TRBJ1-6, with D perhaps TRBD1 (5 bases). This CDR3 is built from 14 residues. The germline V gene encodes CDR1 MDHEN and CDR2 SYDVKM. Trimming stripped 2 bases from V and 8 bases from J, with 10 bases between.

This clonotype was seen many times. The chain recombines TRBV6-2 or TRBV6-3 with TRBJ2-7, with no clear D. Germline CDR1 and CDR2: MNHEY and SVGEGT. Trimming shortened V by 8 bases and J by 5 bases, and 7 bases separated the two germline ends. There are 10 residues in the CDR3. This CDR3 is CASAENEQYF. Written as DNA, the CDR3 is TGTGCCAGCGCGGAGAACGAGCAGTACTTC.

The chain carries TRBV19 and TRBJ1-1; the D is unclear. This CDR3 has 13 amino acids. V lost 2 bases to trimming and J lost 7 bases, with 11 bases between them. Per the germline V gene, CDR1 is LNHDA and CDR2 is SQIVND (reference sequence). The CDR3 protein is CASSITDGVEAFF. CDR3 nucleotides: TGTGCCAGTAGTATAACGGACGGCGTTGAAGCTTTCTTT. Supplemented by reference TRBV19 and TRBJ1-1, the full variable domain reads DGGITQSPKYLFRKEGQNVTLSCEQNLNHDAMYWYRQDPGQGLRLIYYSQIVNDFQKGDIAEGYSVSREKKESFPLTVTSAQKNPTAFYLCASSITDGVEAFFGQGTRLTVV.

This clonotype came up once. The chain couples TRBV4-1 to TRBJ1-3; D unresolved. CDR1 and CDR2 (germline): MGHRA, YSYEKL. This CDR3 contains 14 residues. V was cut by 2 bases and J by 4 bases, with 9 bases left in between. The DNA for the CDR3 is TGCGCCAGCAGCCAACAAGATTTGGGAAACACCATATATTTT. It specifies CASSQQDLGNTIYF.

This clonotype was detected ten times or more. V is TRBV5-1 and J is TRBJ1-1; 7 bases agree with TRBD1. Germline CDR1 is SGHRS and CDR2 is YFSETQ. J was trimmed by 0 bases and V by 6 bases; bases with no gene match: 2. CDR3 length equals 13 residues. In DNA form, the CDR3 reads TGCGCCAGCATGGGACAGATGAACACTGAAGCTTTCTTT. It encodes CASMGQMNTEAFF.

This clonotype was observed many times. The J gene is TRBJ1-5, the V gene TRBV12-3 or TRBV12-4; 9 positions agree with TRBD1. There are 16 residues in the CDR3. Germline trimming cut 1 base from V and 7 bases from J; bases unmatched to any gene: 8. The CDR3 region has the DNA TGTGCCAGCAGTTTAGGGGGCGGGGGACAGGGACAGCCCCAGCATTTT. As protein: CASSLGGGGQGQPQHF.

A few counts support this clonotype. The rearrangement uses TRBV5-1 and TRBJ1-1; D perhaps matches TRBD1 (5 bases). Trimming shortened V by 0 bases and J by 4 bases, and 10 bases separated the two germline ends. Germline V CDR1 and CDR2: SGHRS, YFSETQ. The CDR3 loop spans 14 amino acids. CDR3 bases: TGCGCCAGCAGCTTGGCGGGGGAGGGCACTGAAGCTTTCTTT. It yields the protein CASSLAGEGTEAFF.

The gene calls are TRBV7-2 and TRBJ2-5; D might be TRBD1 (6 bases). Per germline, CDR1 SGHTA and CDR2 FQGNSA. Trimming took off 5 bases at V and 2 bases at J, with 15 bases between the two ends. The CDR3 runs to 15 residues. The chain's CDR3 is CASSPLQGIQETQYF. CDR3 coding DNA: TGTGCCAGCAGCCCCCTACAGGGAATACAAGAGACCCAGTACTTC.

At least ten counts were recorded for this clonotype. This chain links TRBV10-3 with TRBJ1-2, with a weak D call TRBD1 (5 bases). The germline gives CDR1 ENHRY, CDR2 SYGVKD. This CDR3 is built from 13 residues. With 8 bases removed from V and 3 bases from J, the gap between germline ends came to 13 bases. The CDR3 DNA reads TGTGCCATCGGGGATGGACAAGACTATGGCTACACCTTC. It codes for CAIGDGQDYGYTF.

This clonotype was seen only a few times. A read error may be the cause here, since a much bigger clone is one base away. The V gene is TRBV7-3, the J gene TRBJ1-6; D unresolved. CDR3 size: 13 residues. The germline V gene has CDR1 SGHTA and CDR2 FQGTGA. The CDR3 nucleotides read TGTGCCAGCATCTTAAGCCGTAATTCACCCCTCCACTTT. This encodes CASILSRNSPLHF.